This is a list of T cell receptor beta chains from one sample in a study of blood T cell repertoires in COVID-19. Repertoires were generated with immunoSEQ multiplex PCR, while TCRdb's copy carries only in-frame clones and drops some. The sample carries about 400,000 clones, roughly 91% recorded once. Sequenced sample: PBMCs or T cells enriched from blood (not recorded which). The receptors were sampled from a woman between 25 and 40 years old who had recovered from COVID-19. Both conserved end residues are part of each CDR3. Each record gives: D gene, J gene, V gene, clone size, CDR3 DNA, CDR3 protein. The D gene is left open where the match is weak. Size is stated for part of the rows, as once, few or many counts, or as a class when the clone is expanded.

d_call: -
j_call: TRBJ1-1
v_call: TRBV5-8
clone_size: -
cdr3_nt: TGTGCCAGCAGCCTGAGTATTAGTAGCAGGGGGAACACTGAAGCTTTCTTT
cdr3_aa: CASSLSISSRGNTEAFF

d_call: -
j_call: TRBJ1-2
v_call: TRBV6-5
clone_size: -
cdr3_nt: TGTGCCAGCAGTTTGAGGGCCGGGGATGGCTACACCTTC
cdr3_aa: CASSLRAGDGYTF

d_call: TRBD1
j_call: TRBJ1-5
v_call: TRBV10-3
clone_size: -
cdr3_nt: TGTGCCATCAGCGACCCGGGACAGGGGGGTCAGCCCCAGCATTTT
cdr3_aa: CAISDPGQGGQPQHF

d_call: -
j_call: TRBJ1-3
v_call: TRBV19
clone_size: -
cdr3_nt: TGTGCCAGTTCTAGGGCGGGTTCCGGAAACACCATATATTTT
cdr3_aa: CASSRAGSGNTIYF

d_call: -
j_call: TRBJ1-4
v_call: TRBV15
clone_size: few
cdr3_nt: TGTGCCACCAGCAGAGTCGGGAGTCGTGGGGAAAAACTGTTTTTT
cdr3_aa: CATSRVGSRGEKLFF

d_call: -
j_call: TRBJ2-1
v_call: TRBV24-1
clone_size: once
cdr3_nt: TGTGCCACCAGTGATTTTGAGGGTTGGAGCAACAATGAGCAGTTCTTC
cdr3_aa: CATSDFEGWSNNEQFF

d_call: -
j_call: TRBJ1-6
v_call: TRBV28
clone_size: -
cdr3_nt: TGTGCCAGCAGGAAACCACAGGGTCGATCACCCCTCCACTTT
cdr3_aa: CASRKPQGRSPLHF

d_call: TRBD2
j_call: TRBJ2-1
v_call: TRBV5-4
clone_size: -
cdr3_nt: TGTGCCAGCAGCTTGTTCGGATTCGGGACTAGCGGCTACAATGAGCAGTTCTTC
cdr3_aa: CASSLFGFGTSGYNEQFF

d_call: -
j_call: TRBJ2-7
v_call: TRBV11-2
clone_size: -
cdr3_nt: TGTGCCAGCAAGGTCGGGGGACCATACGAGCAGTACTTC
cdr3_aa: CASKVGGPYEQYF

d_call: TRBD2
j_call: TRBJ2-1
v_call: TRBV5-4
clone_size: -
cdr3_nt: TGTGCCTCAGCACGGGCGGGAGGGCCTATGGTCAATGAGCAGTTCTTC
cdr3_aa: CASARAGGPMVNEQFF

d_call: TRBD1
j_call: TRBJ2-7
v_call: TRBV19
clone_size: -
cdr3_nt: TGTGCCAGCGGTCCCGGGACAGGGCCCCACGAGCAGTACTTC
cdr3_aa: CASGPGTGPHEQYF